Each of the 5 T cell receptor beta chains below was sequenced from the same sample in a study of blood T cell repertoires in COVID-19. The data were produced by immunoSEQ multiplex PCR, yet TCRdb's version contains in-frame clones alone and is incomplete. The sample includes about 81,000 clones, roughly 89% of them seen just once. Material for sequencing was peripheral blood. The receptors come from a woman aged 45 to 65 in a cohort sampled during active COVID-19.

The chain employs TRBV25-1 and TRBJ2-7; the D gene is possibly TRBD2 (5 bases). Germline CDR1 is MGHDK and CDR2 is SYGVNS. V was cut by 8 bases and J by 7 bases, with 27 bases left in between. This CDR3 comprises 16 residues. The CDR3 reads CASGVEGRGPPGEQYF. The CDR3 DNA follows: TGTGCCAGCGGAGTAGAGGGCCGAGGACCTCCGGGGGAGCAGTACTTC.

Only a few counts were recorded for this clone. CDR3 sequence (DNA): TGTGCCATCAGTGAGTCGCCCGGGTTCGGCACAGATACGCAGTATTTT. Encoded protein: CAISESPGFGTDTQYF. This chain connects TRBV10-3 to TRBJ2-3; D is ambiguous. Germline V gene sequence: CDR1 ENHRY, CDR2 SYGVKD. Trimming shortened V by 0 bases and J by 1 base, and 11 bases separated the two germline ends. The CDR3 is 16 amino acids.

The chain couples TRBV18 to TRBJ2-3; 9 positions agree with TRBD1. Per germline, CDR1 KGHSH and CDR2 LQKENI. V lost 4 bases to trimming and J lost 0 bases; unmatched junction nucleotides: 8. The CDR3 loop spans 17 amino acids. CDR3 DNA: TGTGCCAGCTCACGACAGGGGGGCCCAACTAGCACAGATACGCAGTATTTT. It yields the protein CASSRQGGPTSTDTQYF.

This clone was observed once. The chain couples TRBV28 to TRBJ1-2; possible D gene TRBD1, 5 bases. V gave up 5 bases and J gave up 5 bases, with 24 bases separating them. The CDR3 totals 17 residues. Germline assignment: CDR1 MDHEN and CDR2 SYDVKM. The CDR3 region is CASSPQGLASRWYGYTF. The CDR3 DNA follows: TGTGCCAGCAGTCCCCAGGGACTGGCAAGCCGCTGGTATGGCTACACCTTC.

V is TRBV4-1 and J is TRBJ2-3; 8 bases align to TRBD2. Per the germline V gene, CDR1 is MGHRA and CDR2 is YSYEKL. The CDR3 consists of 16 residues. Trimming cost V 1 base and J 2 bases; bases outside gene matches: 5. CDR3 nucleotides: TGCGCCAGCAGCCAAGTTCCGGGAGGGCCCACAGATACGCAGTATTTT. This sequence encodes CASSQVPGGPTDTQYF.